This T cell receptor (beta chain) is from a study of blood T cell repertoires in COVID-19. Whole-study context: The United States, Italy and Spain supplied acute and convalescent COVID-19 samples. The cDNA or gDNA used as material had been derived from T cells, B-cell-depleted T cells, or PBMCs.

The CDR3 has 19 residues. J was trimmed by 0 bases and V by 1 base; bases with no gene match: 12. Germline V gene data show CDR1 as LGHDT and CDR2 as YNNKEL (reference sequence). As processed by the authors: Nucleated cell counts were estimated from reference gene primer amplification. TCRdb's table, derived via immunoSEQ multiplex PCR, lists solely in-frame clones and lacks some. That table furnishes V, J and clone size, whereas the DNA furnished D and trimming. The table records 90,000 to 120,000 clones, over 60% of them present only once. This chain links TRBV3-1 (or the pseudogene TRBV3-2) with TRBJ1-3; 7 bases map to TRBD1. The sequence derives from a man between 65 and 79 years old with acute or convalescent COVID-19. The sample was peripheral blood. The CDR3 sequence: CASSQVEGGAKSSGNTIYF. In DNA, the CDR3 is TGTGCCAGCAGCCAAGTTGAAGGGGGCGCGAAGAGCTCTGGAAACACCATATATTTT.